The 31 T cell receptor beta chains listed next were all sequenced from one sample in a study of CD4 T cells in relation to SARS-CoV-2 and coronaviruses. Antigens of these TCRs are unknown. This table comes from immunoSEQ multiplex PCR, and its TCRdb copy is limited to in-frame clones, with some not included. The repertoire holds about 22,000 clones, roughly 72% seen once, with 15% to 20% in the top ten. CD4+ T cells from unexposed donors were obtained before the COVID-19 pandemic (2011-2018). Isolation of CD4+ T cells took place after about 9 days in culture. The sequenced sample was CD4+ T cells from PBMCs, cultured in vitro. The source of these receptors is a human donor in good health.

The chain has TRBV12-5 and TRBJ1-5; a possible D gene is TRBD1 (6 bases). This CDR3 is built from 20 residues. Trimming left V 0 bases short and J 0 bases short, with 21 bases between. Germline CDR1 LGHNT, CDR2 FRNRAP. Written as DNA, the CDR3 is TGTGCTAGTGGTTTGGTTGGTCAGGGGTCGTTAAGGAATAGCAATCAGCCCCAGCATTTT. Its protein product is CASGLVGQGSLRNSNQPQHF. The full variable domain, rest sourced from reference TRBV12-5 and TRBJ1-5, is DARVTQTPRHKVTEMGQEVTMRCQPILGHNTVFWYRQTMMQGLELLAYFRNRAPLDDSGMPKDRFSAEMPDATLATLKIQPSEPRDSAVYFCASGLVGQGSLRNSNQPQHFGDGTRLSIL.

For the CDR3, the DNA is TGTGCCAGCAGCTTCGCAACACAAGGGGGCCTCAATCAGCCCCAGCATTTT. Protein sequence: CASSFATQGGLNQPQHF. The chain recombines TRBV7-9 with TRBJ1-5; 7 positions match TRBD1. The ends lost 3 bases at V and 3 bases at J; junction bases unmatched: 11. CDR3 length: 17 amino acids. Germline V gene data show CDR1 as SEHNR and CDR2 as FQNEAQ (reference sequence).

The chain joins TRBV7-9 to TRBJ2-5, with 9 bases fitting TRBD2. V was clipped by 1 base and J by 5 bases; unmatched bases: 5. CDR3 size: 15 residues. Germline values: CDR1 SEHNR, CDR2 FQNEAQ (reference sequence). In nucleotides, the CDR3 is TGTGCCAGCAGCTTAGGCGGGAGGGCCGAGGAGACCCAGTACTTC. Residues: CASSLGGRAEETQYF.

This chain connects TRBV10-2 to TRBJ2-7, with 9 bases lining up with TRBD1. Germline CDR1 and CDR2: WSHSY and SAAADI. Germline trimming cut 6 bases from V and 4 bases from J; bases unmatched to any gene: 1. This CDR3 has 12 residues. The CDR3 coding sequence is TGCGCCAGCAGAGACAGGGGGTACGAGCAGTACTTC. Its protein product is CASRDRGYEQYF.

This clone was counted only a few times. The chain joins TRBV7-9 to TRBJ2-3; 11 bases are shared with TRBD2. The CDR3 has 17 residues. Germline V gene data show CDR1 as SEHNR and CDR2 as FQNEAQ (reference sequence). V shed 1 base and J 3 bases; nucleotides not matched to a gene: 6. The CDR3 is CASSLDLTSGTTDTQYF. In DNA, the CDR3 is TGTGCCAGCAGCTTAGATCTGACTAGCGGGACTACAGATACGCAGTATTTT.

The chain employs TRBV7-8 and TRBJ2-1; 9 bases line up with TRBD2. Germline lookup yields CDR1 SGHVS and CDR2 FQNEAQ. The CDR3 is 15 amino acids. Trimming removed 6 bases from V and 2 bases from J; junction bases left unmatched: 5. The CDR3: CASRRSGGTYNEQFF. Written as DNA, the CDR3 is TGTGCCAGCAGACGGAGCGGGGGGACCTACAATGAGCAGTTCTTC. Combining the CDR3 with reference TRBV7-8 and TRBJ2-1 gives the whole variable domain GAGVSQSPRYKVAKRGQDVALRCDPISGHVSLFWYQQALGQGPEFLTYFQNEAQLDKSGLPSDRFFAERPEGSVSTLKIQRTQQEDSAVYLCASRRSGGTYNEQFFGPGTRLTVL.

V gene TRBV6-1 combines with J gene TRBJ1-2, with 7 bases aligning to TRBD1. CDR1 and CDR2 (germline): MNHNS, SASEGT. V dropped 2 bases and J dropped 5; count of bases not matched to a gene: 2. This CDR3 has 13 amino acids. The CDR3 region has the DNA TGTGCCAGCAGTGAAAACAGGGGATATGGCTACACCTTC. This translates into CASSENRGYGYTF.

CDR3 coding DNA: TGTGCCAGCAGCGTACAACTCTACGACACTGAAGCTTTCTTT. Amino acid sequence: CASSVQLYDTEAFF. The chain recombines TRBV9 with TRBJ1-1; no clear D gene. V was pared by 1 base and J by 3 bases, with 10 bases between. The germline V gene encodes CDR1 SGDLS and CDR2 YYNGEE. The CDR3 sequence is 14 residues long.

The chain joins TRBV4-3 to TRBJ1-5; D is unclear. The length of the CDR3 is 13 residues. Trimming shortened V by 0 bases and J by 6 bases, and 6 bases separated the two germline ends. Germline V CDR1 and CDR2: LGHNA, YSLEER. CDR3 DNA sequence: TGCGCCAGCAGCCAAGACGCTGGTCAGCCCCAGCATTTT. It is translated as CASSQDAGQPQHF.

The genes are TRBV4-3 and TRBJ2-7; 10 nucleotides match TRBD2. The CDR3 is 14 residues long. Per germline, CDR1 LGHNA and CDR2 YSLEER. Losses at the gene ends were 5 bases for V and 2 bases for J; bases not matched to a gene: 3. The CDR3 sequence is CASSYLAGAYEQYF. DNA for the CDR3: TGCGCCAGCAGCTACCTAGCGGGGGCCTACGAGCAGTACTTC.

The chain combines TRBV15 with TRBJ1-4, with D maybe TRBD1 (6 bases). Trimming shortened V by 2 bases and J by 5 bases, and 9 bases separated the two germline ends. Per the germline V gene, CDR1 is LNHNV and CDR2 is YYDKDF (reference sequence). The CDR3 is 14 residues long. The CDR3 loop reads CATSRQGRNEKLFF. CDR3 nucleotide sequence: TGTGCCACCAGCAGACAGGGGAGGAATGAAAAACTGTTTTTT.

This clone was observed a handful of times. The rearrangement links TRBV3-1 (or the pseudogene TRBV3-2) to TRBJ2-7; possibly TRBD2 for D (5 bases). Germline V gives CDR1 LGHDT, CDR2 YNNKEL (reference sequence). The V end lost 0 bases, the J end lost 7 bases, and 16 bases lay between the germline ends. The CDR3 loop spans 15 amino acids. In nucleotides, the CDR3 is TGTGCCAGCAGCCAAGAACCCGGCGGCGGAGGTGAGCAGTACTTC. Translating gives CASSQEPGGGGEQYF.

V gene TRBV2 combines with J gene TRBJ2-7, with 8 bases fitting TRBD1. Germline assignment: CDR1 SNHLY and CDR2 FYNNEI. The CDR3 spans 15 residues. After removal of 6 bases from V and 6 bases from J, the junction contained 13 bases not matched to a gene. The CDR3 DNA sequence: TGTGCCAGCAGCCAACAGGGGGAAACTTCGGGCGAGCAGTACTTC. This codes for CASSQQGETSGEQYF.

On this clone: One junction end does not reproduce the germline sequence, and a read error may be involved. The chain employs TRBV18 and TRBJ2-7; 9 bases line up with TRBD1. CDR1 is KGHSH and CDR2 is LQKENI in the germline V gene. The CDR3 covers 16 residues. The CDR3 sequence is CASSPPGQGKLYEQYF. CDR3 in DNA: TGTGCCAGCTCGCCACCGGGACAGGGAAAATTATACGAGCAGTACTTC.

V usage is TRBV24-1 and J usage is TRBJ2-3; 9 bases are shared with TRBD2. Germline CDR1 and CDR2: KGHDR and SFDVKD. The CDR3 is 15 amino acids. With 4 bases clipped from V and 6 bases from J, the junction kept 7 bases outside the gene matches. The CDR3 sequence: CATSDPGLASDTQYF. CDR3 nucleotides: TGTGCCACCAGTGACCCGGGACTAGCCAGTGATACGCAGTATTTT.

This clone was recorded once. Other DNA sequences of this sample code for an identical CDR3. This rearrangement joins TRBV18 to TRBJ2-7; TRBD1 matches 8 bases. CDR3 length equals 14 residues. Germline V gene sequence: CDR1 KGHSH, CDR2 LQKENI. Losses at the gene ends were 2 bases for V and 2 bases for J; bases not matched to a gene: 2. CDR3 loop: CASSPGTGTYEQYF. CDR3 bases: TGTGCCAGCTCACCAGGGACAGGTACCTACGAGCAGTACTTC.

The genes are TRBV7-9 and TRBJ2-7, with D unclear. The germline V gene encodes CDR1 SEHNR and CDR2 FQNEAQ (reference sequence). The CDR3 runs to 12 residues. The germline V and J ends were trimmed by 1 base and 9 bases, with 10 bases remaining between them. CDR3 sequence (DNA): TGTGCCAGCAGCTTAGACCTAGGACGGCAGTACTTC. This sequence encodes CASSLDLGRQYF.

The chain recombines TRBV9 with TRBJ2-7; TRBD1 matches at 7 bases. The germline gives CDR1 SGDLS, CDR2 YYNGEE. The CDR3 runs to 13 residues. J was trimmed by 3 bases and V by 5 bases; bases with no gene match: 5. The CDR3 loop is CASSGQDHYEQYF. In DNA form, the CDR3 reads TGTGCCAGCAGTGGACAGGATCACTACGAGCAGTACTTC.

The rearrangement links TRBV2 to TRBJ2-5, with D perhaps matching TRBD1 (6 bases). Trimming cost V 4 bases and J 4 bases, with 7 bases left between them. The CDR3 is made up of 12 amino acids. The germline V gene has CDR1 SNHLY and CDR2 FYNNEI. Written as DNA, the CDR3 is TGTGCCAGCAGTGGACAGGTAGAGACCCAGTACTTC. It codes for CASSGQVETQYF.

The chain couples TRBV30 to TRBJ2-1, with TRBD2 matching over 7 bases. Trimming at V came to 4 bases and at J to 0 bases, leaving 6 bases not matched to a gene. The CDR3 has 15 residues. CDR1 is GTSNPN, CDR2 SVGIG, per germline (reference sequence). The CDR3 loop reads CAWTLAVSSYNEQFF. CDR3 nucleotide sequence: TGTGCCTGGACCCTAGCGGTGAGCTCCTACAATGAGCAGTTCTTC.

This chain connects TRBV11-2 to TRBJ1-1; the match to TRBD1 covers 8 bases. Germline V gives CDR1 SGHAT, CDR2 FQNNGV. The V gene end was trimmed by 5 bases and the J gene end by 5 bases; junction bases not matched to a gene: 10. CDR3 size: 15 residues. CDR3 nucleotides: TGTGCCAGCAGCAAAAATACAGGGGGAACGACTGAAGCTTTCTTT. It translates to CASSKNTGGTTEAFF.

V usage is TRBV6-5 and J usage is TRBJ2-7, with 7 nucleotides matching TRBD1. CDR1 and CDR2 from the germline V gene are MNHEY and SVGAGI. The trim removed 0 bases at V and 2 bases at J, leaving 4 bases unmatched. The CDR3 runs to 15 residues. CDR3 DNA sequence: TGTGCCAGCAGTTACTCGCCCAGGGGGACCTACGAGCAGTACTTC. Translation: CASSYSPRGTYEQYF.

CDR3 sequence: CASSLELAGDNEQFF. In DNA form, the CDR3 reads TGTGCCAGCAGCTTAGAACTAGCGGGGGACAATGAGCAGTTCTTC. The rearrangement joins TRBV7-2 to TRBJ2-1; 11 bases line up with TRBD2. Losses at the gene ends were 1 base for V and 5 bases for J; bases not matched to a gene: 1. Germline CDR1 SGHTA, CDR2 FQGNSA. The CDR3 loop spans 15 amino acids.

This clone was found once. The rearrangement uses TRBV19 and TRBJ2-2; D not certain. Germline CDR1 is LNHDA and CDR2 is SQIVND (reference sequence). Between the trimmed V and J ends, which lost 3 bases and 3 bases, there was a span of 11 bases. The CDR3 consists of 15 residues. The chain's CDR3 is CASSIGLGYTGELFF. In nucleotides, the CDR3 is TGTGCCAGTAGTATTGGGTTAGGCTACACCGGGGAGCTGTTTTTT.

J is TRBJ2-7 and V is TRBV11-3; 13 bases match TRBD2. The CDR3 spans 15 residues. The germline V gene has CDR1 SGHNT and CDR2 YENEEA. The ends lost 5 bases at V and 5 bases at J; junction bases unmatched: 6. The DNA for the CDR3 is TGTGCCAGCAGCCCCGCAGGGACTAGCGGGAACGAGCAGTACTTC. This gives the protein CASSPAGTSGNEQYF. The whole variable domain, filled in from reference TRBV11-3 and TRBJ2-7, reads EAGVVQSPRYKIIEKKQPVAFWCNPISGHNTLYWYLQNLGQGPELLIRYENEEAVDDSQLPKDRFSAERLKGVDSTLKIQPAELGDSAVYLCASSPAGTSGNEQYFGPGTRLTVT.

The sample holds one count of this clone. The rearrangement uses TRBV5-5 and TRBJ1-6; TRBD1 is a possible D gene (6 bases). CDR1 is SGHKS and CDR2 is YYEKEE in the germline V gene (reference sequence). V lost 1 base, J lost 5 bases, and 16 bases lay in between. The CDR3 consists of 17 residues. The CDR3 reads CASSLIGGLSDNSPLHF. CDR3 DNA sequence: TGTGCCAGCAGCTTGATTGGGGGCCTATCCGATAATTCACCCCTCCACTTT. The variable domain in full, with the rest retrieved from reference TRBV5-5 and TRBJ1-6, is DAGVTQSPTHLIKTRGQQVTLRCSPISGHKSVSWYQQVLGQGPQFIFQYYEKEERGRGNFPDRFSARQFPNYSSELNVNALLLGDSALYLCASSLIGGLSDNSPLHFGNGTRLTVT.

The rearrangement uses TRBV10-3 and TRBJ1-1, with TRBD1 identical over 7 bases. Trimming cost V 2 bases and J 5 bases; bases outside gene matches: 8. This CDR3 has 15 residues. Germline CDR1 reads ENHRY; CDR2 reads SYGVKD. The CDR3 loop is CAISEQQGLGTEAFF. The CDR3 DNA follows: TGTGCCATCAGTGAGCAACAGGGGCTGGGGACTGAAGCTTTCTTT.

The chain joins TRBV7-2 to TRBJ2-7; 9 bases match TRBD1. The V segment lost 5 bases and the J segment 4 bases; nucleotides outside the gene matches: 9. Germline-derived CDR1 and CDR2 are SGHTA and FQGNSA. The CDR3 has 15 residues. As DNA, the CDR3 is TGTGCCAGCAGCCCCCTACAGGGGGCGCATTACGAGCAGTACTTC. Its protein is CASSPLQGAHYEQYF.

The chain combines TRBV13 with TRBJ2-3, with 9 positions matching TRBD2. Germline loops: CDR1 PRHDT, CDR2 FYEKMQ (reference sequence). J gave up 3 bases and V 4 bases, and 11 bases lay outside the gene matches. CDR3 length: 17 amino acids. The CDR3 region is CASSSPRLAETTDTQYF. CDR3 nucleotide sequence: TGTGCCAGCAGCTCACCCCGACTAGCGGAGACTACAGATACGCAGTATTTT.

The J gene is TRBJ1-5, the V gene TRBV19, with no clear D. V was trimmed by 3 bases and J by 6 bases, leaving 12 bases between them. The CDR3 sequence is 14 residues long. Germline V gene data show CDR1 as LNHDA and CDR2 as SQIVND (reference sequence). CDR3 in amino acids: CASSMRREGQPQHF. CDR3 in DNA: TGTGCCAGTAGTATGAGGAGAGAGGGTCAGCCCCAGCATTTT.

The V and J genes are TRBV10-3 and TRBJ1-5; D is perhaps TRBD1 (6 bases). Trimming took off 3 bases at V and 3 bases at J, with 24 bases between the two ends. There are 19 residues in the CDR3. Germline V gene data show CDR1 as ENHRY and CDR2 as SYGVKD. The CDR3 is CAISESLGGSQAPNQPQHF. DNA of the CDR3: TGTGCCATCAGTGAATCCCTCGGGGGCAGTCAAGCCCCCAATCAGCCCCAGCATTTT.